This T cell receptor (beta chain) was sequenced for a study of blood T cell repertoires in COVID-19. Study background: There were acute and convalescent COVID-19 samples, and they came from the United States, Italy and Spain. Sources were T cells, B-cell-depleted T cells, or PBMCs; the material itself was cDNA or gDNA.

CDR1 and CDR2 from the germline V gene are LNHDA and SQIVND (reference sequence). The V and J ends lost 7 bases and 2 bases respectively, with 17 bases between them. The CDR3 loop spans 15 amino acids. In the original processing: Nucleated cell number was recorded as an estimate derived from reference gene primer amplification. Here immunoSEQ multiplex PCR was the method, and the copy in TCRdb shows in-frame clones only, minus some. The DNA was the basis for D and trimming; V, J and clone size are from that table. This table has 100,000 to 150,000 clones, over 60% appearing once. Sequenced input: peripheral blood. V usage is TRBV19 and J usage is TRBJ1-1; possibly TRBD1 for D (6 bases). This TCR was recovered from a woman aged 70 to 79 with acute or convalescent COVID-19. The CDR3 nucleotides are TGTGCCAGTACCCATCGGGGACACCCAAACACTGAAGCTTTCTTT. Translation gives CASTHRGHPNTEAFF.